These T cell receptor beta chains were read from a single sample in a study of T cells after yellow fever vaccination. One entry per CDR3 protein results from TCRdb running MiXCR on the 5' RACE reads. This table holds 300,000 to 450,000 distinct CDR3 sequences, 6.2% found once. Sequenced material: PBMCs, taken 5 days after the yellow fever booster vaccination. These TCRs come from a man aged 25-45 years who received the YFV17D yellow fever vaccine. Both conserved end residues are part of each CDR3. A D gene is named only where the DNA matches it firmly. Clone size is not always given. Where it is, it says once, few, many or a class for expanded clones.

V	D	size	length	J	CDR3	DNA
TRBV12-3/TRBV12-4	-	-	11	TRBJ2-6	CAISGANVLTF	TGTGCCATCTCTGGGGCCAACGTCCTGACTTTC
TRBV10-3	-	few	13	TRBJ2-7	CASNPGQSYEQYF	TGTGCCAGCAACCCCGGACAGTCCTACGAGCAGTACTTC
TRBV12-3/TRBV12-4	TRBD1	-	18	TRBJ2-7	CTSSFTGTGFSSSYEQYF	TGTACCAGCAGCTTTACCGGGACAGGGTTCTCGAGCTCCTACGAGCAGTACTTC
TRBV7-9	-	few	14	TRBJ2-3	CASSLIAAPDTQYF	TGTGCCAGCAGCTTAATAGCCGCCCCAGATACGCAGTATTTT
TRBV5-6	-	-	16	TRBJ2-5	CASRWAGPDRKETQYF	TGTGCCAGCAGATGGGCCGGACCAGACCGAAAAGAGACCCAGTACTTC
TRBV5-5	TRBD1	-	15	TRBJ1-4	CASSYSGTGGEKLFF	TGTGCCAGCAGCTATTCCGGGACAGGGGGAGAAAAACTGTTTTTT
TRBV5-6	-	many	15	TRBJ1-1	CASSLVGGINTEAFF	TGTGCCAGCAGCTTGGTGGGGGGAATAAACACTGAAGCTTTCTTT
TRBV5-5	-	few	14	TRBJ2-7	CASSWGHTSYEQYF	TGTGCCAGCAGCTGGGGACATACCTCCTACGAGCAGTACTTC
TRBV5-1	-	many	12	TRBJ2-3	CASSFYTDTQYF	TGCGCCAGCAGCTTCTACACAGATACGCAGTATTTT
TRBV24-1	-	few	12	TRBJ2-1	CATSPGGTEQFF	TGTGCCACCAGCCCGGGTGGGACTGAGCAGTTCTTC
TRBV20-1	-	few	16	TRBJ1-2	CSARDQAWDVHYGYTF	TGCAGTGCTAGAGATCAAGCCTGGGACGTACACTATGGCTACACCTTC
TRBV12-3/TRBV12-4	TRBD2	few	19	TRBJ2-1	CASSPRLAGTPLFTYEQFF	TGTGCCAGCAGTCCTCGACTAGCGGGAACCCCGTTGTTTACATATGAGCAGTTCTTC
TRBV10-1	TRBD1	few	16	TRBJ1-1	CARRKGTVERNTEAFF	TGCGCCAGGAGGAAGGGGACAGTGGAAAGAAACACTGAAGCTTTCTTT
TRBV5-1	TRBD2	few	18	TRBJ2-5	CASSLLAGGFFEKETQYF	TGCGCCAGCAGCTTACTAGCGGGAGGGTTCTTCGAAAAAGAGACCCAGTACTTC
TRBV4-3	-	few	14	TRBJ1-2	CASSQKTGNYGYTF	TGCGCCAGCAGCCAAAAAACAGGGAACTATGGCTACACCTTC
TRBV20-1	-	few	14	TRBJ2-3	CSARAGRKADTQYF	TGCAGTGCTAGAGCCGGGAGAAAGGCAGATACGCAGTATTTT
TRBV5-1	-	few	14	TRBJ2-2	CASRQLLGSGGLFF	TGCGCCAGCAGACAGCTCTTAGGGTCCGGCGGGCTGTTTTTT
TRBV24-1	TRBD1	few	15	TRBJ2-1	CATSDLQPGGNEQFF	TGTGCCACCAGTGATTTGCAGCCAGGGGGCAATGAGCAGTTCTTC
TRBV7-2	-	-	17	TRBJ2-2	CASSLALTGPRVGELFF	TGTGCCAGCAGCTTAGCTCTGACAGGCCCAAGAGTCGGGGAGCTGTTTTTT
TRBV20-1	-	-	11	TRBJ2-1	CSAGLNNEQFF	TGCAGTGCTGGACTAAACAATGAGCAGTTCTTC
TRBV9	-	-	13	TRBJ2-5	CASTPGQYGAQYF	TGTGCCAGCACCCCCGGACAGTACGGGGCCCAGTACTTC
TRBV7-2	-	few	15	TRBJ2-3	CASLPRGGFTDTQYF	TGTGCCAGCCTCCCTAGGGGGGGGTTCACAGATACGCAGTATTTT
TRBV20-1	-	few	11	TRBJ2-7	CSATDRYEQYF	TGCAGTGCCACAGATCGCTACGAGCAGTACTTC
TRBV20-1	TRBD1	-	15	TRBJ2-7	CSAHEAGTGLYEQYF	TGCAGTGCTCACGAAGCGGGGACAGGGTTATACGAGCAGTACTTC
TRBV20-1	-	many	13	TRBJ2-3	CSALTPSTDTQYF	TGCAGTGCACTCACCCCTAGCACAGATACGCAGTATTTT
TRBV12-3/TRBV12-4	-	-	11	TRBJ2-3	CASSQAITQYF	TGTGCCAGCAGCCAGGCGATTACGCAGTATTTT